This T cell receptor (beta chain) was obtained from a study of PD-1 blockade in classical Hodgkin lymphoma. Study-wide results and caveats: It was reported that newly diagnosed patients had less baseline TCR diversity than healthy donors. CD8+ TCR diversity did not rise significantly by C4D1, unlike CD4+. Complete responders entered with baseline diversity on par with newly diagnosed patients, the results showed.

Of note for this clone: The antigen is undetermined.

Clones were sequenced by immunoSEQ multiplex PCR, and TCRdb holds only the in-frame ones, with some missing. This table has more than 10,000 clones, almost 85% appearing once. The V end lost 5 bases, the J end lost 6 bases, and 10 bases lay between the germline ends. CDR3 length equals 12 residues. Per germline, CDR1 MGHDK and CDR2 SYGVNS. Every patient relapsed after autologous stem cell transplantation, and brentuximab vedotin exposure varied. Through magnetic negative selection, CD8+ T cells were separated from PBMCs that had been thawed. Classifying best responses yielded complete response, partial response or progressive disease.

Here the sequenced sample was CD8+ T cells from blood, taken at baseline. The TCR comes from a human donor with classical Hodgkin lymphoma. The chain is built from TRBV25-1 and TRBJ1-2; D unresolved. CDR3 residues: CASSNLADGYTF. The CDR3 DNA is TGTGCCAGCAGTAACCTGGCTGATGGCTACACCTTC.